This T cell receptor (beta chain) came from a study of cytotoxic CD8 clonotypes in ibrutinib-treated CLL. Study background: Partial responses numbered approximately 24 and complete responses 2; after a median about 62 months, about 15 stayed remitted and about twelve progressed.

This table comes from immunoSEQ multiplex PCR, and its TCRdb copy is limited to in-frame clones, with some not included. The sample lists 190,000 or so clones, 72% occurring once. V dropped 4 bases and J dropped 4 bases, with 13 bases sitting between them. The CDR3 is 15 amino acids. Germline loops: CDR1 MNHNS, CDR2 SASEGT. About this clone: What it recognizes is unknown.

Study-level results: Progressing patients had sampling times that differed from those of sustained-remission patients.

This specimen was PBMCs, taken after 24 months of ibrutinib treatment. The sequence was collected from a human donor with chronic lymphocytic leukemia. The rearrangement uses TRBV6-1 and TRBJ2-2, with a tentative D call TRBD1 (6 bases). The CDR3 protein is CASSVRGPSTGELFF. The CDR3 DNA reads as TGTGCCAGCAGTGTCAGGGGCCCGTCCACCGGGGAGCTGTTTTTT.